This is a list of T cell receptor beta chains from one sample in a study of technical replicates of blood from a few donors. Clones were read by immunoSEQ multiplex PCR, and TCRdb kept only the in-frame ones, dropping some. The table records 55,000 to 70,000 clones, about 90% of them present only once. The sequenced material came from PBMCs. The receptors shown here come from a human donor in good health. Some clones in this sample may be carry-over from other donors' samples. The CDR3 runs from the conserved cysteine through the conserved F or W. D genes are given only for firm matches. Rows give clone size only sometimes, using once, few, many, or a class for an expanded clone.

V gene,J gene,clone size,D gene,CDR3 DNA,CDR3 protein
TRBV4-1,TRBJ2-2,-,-,TGCGCCAGCAGCCAAATGGACAGCACCGGGGAGCTGTTTTTT,CASSQMDSTGELFF
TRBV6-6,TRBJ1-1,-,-,TGTGCCAGCAAGGGGTCAGCCCGGGGGAGAACTGAAGCTTTCTTT,CASKGSARGRTEAFF
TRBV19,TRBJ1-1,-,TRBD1,TGTGCCAGTAGTACGCAACCCCGGCGACAGGGGAACACTGAAGCTTTCTTT,CASSTQPRRQGNTEAFF
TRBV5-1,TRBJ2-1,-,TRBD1,TGCGCCAGCAGCTTGACCGGGACAGGGTACAATGAGCAGTTCTTC,CASSLTGTGYNEQFF
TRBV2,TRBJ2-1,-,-,TGTGCCAGCGGGGACTCATCCTACAATGAGCAGTTCTTC,CASGDSSYNEQFF
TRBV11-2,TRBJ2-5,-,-,TGTGCCAGCAGCTTAGTCGCAGGCTTCTCCCAAGAGACCCAGTACTTC,CASSLVAGFSQETQYF
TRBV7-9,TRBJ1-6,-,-,TGTGCCAGCAGCTTAAACTTGGGAGTTTCACCCCTCCACTTT,CASSLNLGVSPLHF
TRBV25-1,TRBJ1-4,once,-,TGTGCCAGCAGTGTCGGGGGGATAGATAATGAAAAACTGTTTTTT,CASSVGGIDNEKLFF
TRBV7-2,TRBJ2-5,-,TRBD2,TGTGCCAGCAGCGGCGGGAGCGGGGGGGCGACCCAGTACTTC,CASSGGSGGATQYF
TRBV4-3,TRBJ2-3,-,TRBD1,TGCGCCAGCAGCCAAGACGGCCAGGGGGCATTAGATACGCAGTATTTT,CASSQDGQGALDTQYF
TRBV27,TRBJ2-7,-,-,TGTGCCAGCAGTTTTGCGGGTCCTTCCTACGAGCAGTACTTC,CASSFAGPSYEQYF
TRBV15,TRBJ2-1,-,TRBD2,TGTGCCACCAGCCCCCCTGGTAGCGGGCCACCTATCTCCTACAATGAGCAGTTCTTC,CATSPPGSGPPISYNEQFF
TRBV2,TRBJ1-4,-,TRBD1,TGTGCCAGCAGTGAAAGGGGGCTTGAAAAACTGTTTTTT,CASSERGLEKLFF
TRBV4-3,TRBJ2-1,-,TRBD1,TGCGCCAGCAGCCCCGAACGACAGGGTTACAATGAGCAGTTCTTC,CASSPERQGYNEQFF
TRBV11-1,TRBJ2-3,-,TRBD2,TGTGCCAGCAGCTACCAGACTAGCGGGGGGCGCACAGATACGCAGTATTTT,CASSYQTSGGRTDTQYF
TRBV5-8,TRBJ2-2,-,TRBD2,TGTGCCAGCAGCTTGGGTCGGGGACTAAACACCGGGGAGCTGTTTTTT,CASSLGRGLNTGELFF
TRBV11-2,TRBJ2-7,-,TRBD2,TGTGCCAGCAGCCATTTATCGGGACTAGCGGGGTCATACGAGCAGTACTTC,CASSHLSGLAGSYEQYF
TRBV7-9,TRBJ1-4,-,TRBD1,TGTGCCAGCAGATCTAAGGACAGGCTGAATGAAAAACTGTTTTTT,CASRSKDRLNEKLFF
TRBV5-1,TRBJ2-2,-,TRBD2,TGCGCCAGCAGGCGACTAGCGGGCCTAGAGGCCGGGGAGCTGTTTTTT,CASRRLAGLEAGELFF
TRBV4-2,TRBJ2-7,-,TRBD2,TGTGCCAGCAGCCAAGCCCCTAGCGGTTACGAGCAGTACTTC,CASSQAPSGYEQYF
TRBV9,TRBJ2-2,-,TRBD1,TGTGCCAGCAGCGCCCGGACAGGGGCCGGGGAGCTGTTTTTT,CASSARTGAGELFF
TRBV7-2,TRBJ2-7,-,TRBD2,TGTGCCAGCAGCTCGGGACTAGCGGGCCACGAGCAGTACTTC,CASSSGLAGHEQYF
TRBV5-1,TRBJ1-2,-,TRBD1,TGCGCCAGCAGCTCCGGAGACAGGGTCAACTATGGCTACACCTTC,CASSSGDRVNYGYTF
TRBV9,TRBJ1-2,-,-,TGTGCCAGCAGCGTAGTAGGAGGAGGAGGTGGCTACACCTTC,CASSVVGGGGGYTF
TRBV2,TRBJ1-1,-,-,TGTGCCAGCAGTGAAAGGAGTCGCACTGAAGCTTTCTTT,CASSERSRTEAFF
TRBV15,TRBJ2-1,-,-,TGTGCCACCAGCAGAGACCAGGGATCTACCTACAATGAGCAGTTCTTC,CATSRDQGSTYNEQFF
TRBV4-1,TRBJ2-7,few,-,TGCGCCAGCAGCCAAGCGTGGTCTTTCAGCGACGAGCAGTACTTC,CASSQAWSFSDEQYF
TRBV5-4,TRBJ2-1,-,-,TGTGCCAGCAGCTTATTTTGGACAGGAGGGGTCAATGAGCAGTTCTTC,CASSLFWTGGVNEQFF
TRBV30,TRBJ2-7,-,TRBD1,TGTGCCTGGGGACAGGGTTACGAGCAGTACTTC,CAWGQGYEQYF